This TCR beta chain was sequenced in a study of early T cells in non-severe SARS-CoV-2 infection. Across the study: Bulk RNA from unsorted whole blood was sequenced; chains were unpaired. Findings and limits, study-wide: The study's VDJdb matching favored anti-spike CD8 responses and missed private and CD4 specificities.

Separate cDNA molecules each had unique molecular identifiers attached to them. MiXCR, applied by TCRdb to the 5' RACE reads, yields one record per CDR3 protein. The table lists more than 90,000 distinct CDR3 sequences, approximately 9.9% of them singletons. Concerning this clonotype itself: No antigen is known for it.

V was shortened by 7 bases and J by 7 bases, with 10 bases between the two germline ends. Germline CDR1 reads MDHEN; CDR2 reads SYDVKM. This CDR3 comprises 11 residues. This clonotype was obtained from an adult who was a healthcare worker with PCR-confirmed SARS-CoV-2 infection or an uninfected control (not recorded which). The sample taken for sequencing was whole blood. The genes are TRBV28 and TRBJ2-5, with D perhaps matching TRBD2 (5 bases). The CDR3 DNA reads TGTGCCAGCACAACGGGAAGGACCCAGTACTTC. This encodes CASTTGRTQYF. The whole variable domain, remainder taken from reference TRBV28 and TRBJ2-5, is DVKVTQSSRYLVKRTGEKVFLECVQDMDHENMFWYRQDPGLGLRLIYFSYDVKMKEKGDIPEGYSVSREKKERFSLILESASTNQTSMYLCASTTGRTQYFGPGTRLLVL.